This passage covers 8 T cell receptor beta chains from one sample sequenced in a study of shared clonotypes between healthy human individuals. TCRdb's copy holds only in-frame clones and misses some; the assay was immunoSEQ multiplex PCR. The sample includes a few million clones, 80% to 95% of them seen just once. The specimen was naive CD4+ T cells from PBMCs. Subset given: CD45RA+ positively selected. The origin of the receptors is a man aged 18 to 30 in good health. Some clones in this sample may be carry-over from other donors' samples.

V and J are TRBV18 and TRBJ2-3; tentative D call: TRBD2 (7 bases). Trimming stripped 3 bases from V and 4 bases from J, with 26 bases between. CDR1 and CDR2 (germline): KGHSH, LQKENI. The CDR3 covers 19 residues. CDR3 protein: CASSPRLGGATGSPDTQYF. The CDR3 DNA follows: TGTGCCAGCTCACCCCGACTAGGGGGGGCTACGGGATCGCCAGATACGCAGTATTTT.

The chain is built from TRBV5-4 and TRBJ1-1; 7 bases fit TRBD1. CDR3 length: 14 residues. V was pared by 5 bases and J by 4 bases, with 8 bases of the junction left unmatched. The germline CDR1 and CDR2 sequences are SGHNT and YYREEE (reference sequence). CDR3 loop: CASSRQGGLTEAFF. CDR3 nucleotide sequence: TGTGCCAGCAGTCGGCAGGGGGGGCTCACTGAAGCTTTCTTT.

The V and J genes are TRBV6-1 and TRBJ2-5; 7 bases agree with TRBD1. This CDR3 contains 14 residues. Germline values: CDR1 MNHNS, CDR2 SASEGT. V dropped 7 bases and J dropped 5; count of bases not matched to a gene: 10. The chain's CDR3 is CASTSDRAGETQYF. In nucleotides, the CDR3 is TGTGCCAGCACTAGTGACAGGGCGGGTGAGACCCAGTACTTC.

J is TRBJ1-2 and V is TRBV28; a possible D gene is TRBD1 (6 bases). This CDR3 has 14 amino acids. CDR1 and CDR2 from the germline V gene are MDHEN and SYDVKM. The ends were cut back, 2 bases at V and 7 bases at J, with 14 bases in the middle. This CDR3 is CASSLRTAHGGYTF. The CDR3 DNA sequence: TGTGCCAGCAGTTTACGGACAGCTCACGGTGGCTACACCTTC.

The J gene is TRBJ1-3, the V gene TRBV9; a weak D match, TRBD1 (6 bases). The CDR3 length is 15 residues. Trimming stripped 4 bases from V and 4 bases from J, with 15 bases between. Germline V lookup: CDR1 SGDLS, CDR2 YYNGEE. The chain's CDR3 is CASSIQGVEGNTIYF. The CDR3 DNA reads TGTGCCAGCAGCATACAGGGAGTCGAGGGAAACACCATATATTTT.

The CDR3 reads CASSDRYNEQFF. The CDR3 region has the DNA TGTGCCAGCAGTGACAGATACAATGAGCAGTTCTTC. The chain carries TRBV6-5 and TRBJ2-1; D is possibly TRBD1 (5 bases). The CDR3 runs 12 residues. CDR1 is MNHEY and CDR2 is SVGAGI in the germline V gene. The V end was cut by 5 bases, the J end by 4 bases, with 6 bases between.

This clone has only a few counts. V is TRBV5-4 and J is TRBJ1-5, with D perhaps TRBD1 (5 bases). Germline V CDR1 and CDR2: SGHNT, YYREEE (reference sequence). The CDR3 sequence is 12 residues long. V shed 4 bases and J shed 7 bases, with 9 bases lying between them. CDR3 protein: CASSHPGQPQHF. The CDR3, as DNA: TGTGCCAGCAGCCACCCAGGGCAGCCCCAGCATTTT.

The CDR3 sequence is CASRDTMNTGELFF. CDR3 DNA: TGCGCCAGCAGGGACACCATGAACACCGGGGAGCTGTTTTTT. The chain has TRBV5-1 and TRBJ2-2, with D maybe TRBD1 (5 bases). CDR1 is SGHRS and CDR2 is YFSETQ in the germline V gene. V was pared by 5 bases and J by 1 base, with 9 bases between. This CDR3 has 14 amino acids.